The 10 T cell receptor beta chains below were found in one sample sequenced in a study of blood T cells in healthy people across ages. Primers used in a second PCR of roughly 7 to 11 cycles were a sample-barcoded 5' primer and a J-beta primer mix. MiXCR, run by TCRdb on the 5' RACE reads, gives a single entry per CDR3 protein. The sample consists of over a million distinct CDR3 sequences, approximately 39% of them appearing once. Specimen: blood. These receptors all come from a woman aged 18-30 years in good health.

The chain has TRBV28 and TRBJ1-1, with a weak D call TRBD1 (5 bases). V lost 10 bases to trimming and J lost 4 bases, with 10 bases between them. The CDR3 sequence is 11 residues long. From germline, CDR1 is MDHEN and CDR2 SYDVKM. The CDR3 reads CAIGAITEAFF. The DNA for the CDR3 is TGTGCCATTGGGGCCATCACTGAAGCTTTCTTT. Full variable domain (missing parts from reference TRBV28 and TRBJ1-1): DVKVTQSSRYLVKRTGEKVFLECVQDMDHENMFWYRQDPGLGLRLIYFSYDVKMKEKGDIPEGYSVSREKKERFSLILESASTNQTSMYLCAIGAITEAFFGQGTRLTVV.

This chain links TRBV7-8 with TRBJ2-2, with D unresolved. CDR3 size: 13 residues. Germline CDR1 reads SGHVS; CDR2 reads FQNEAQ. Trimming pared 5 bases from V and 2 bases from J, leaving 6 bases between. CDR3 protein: CASSGINTGELFF. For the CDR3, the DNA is TGTGCCAGCAGCGGTATAAACACCGGGGAGCTGTTTTTT.

CDR3 sequence (DNA): TGCAGCGTTGAAGAAGGGAATCGGTTCGGGTACGAGCGGTACTTC. This encodes CSVEEGNRFGYERYF. The J gene is TRBJ2-4, the V gene TRBV29-1; D gene ambiguous. Germline V gene lookup returns CDR1 SQVTM and CDR2 ANQGSEA. The CDR3 extends over 15 amino acids. V was cut by 0 bases and J by 15 bases, with 24 bases left in between.

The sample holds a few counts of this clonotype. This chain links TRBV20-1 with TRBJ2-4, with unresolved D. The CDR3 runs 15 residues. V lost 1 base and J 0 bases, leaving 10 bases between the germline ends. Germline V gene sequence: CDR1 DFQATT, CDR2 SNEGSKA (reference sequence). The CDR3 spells CSARAGLPAKNIQYF. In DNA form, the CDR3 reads TGCAGTGCTAGAGCCGGGCTCCCAGCCAAAAACATTCAGTACTTC.

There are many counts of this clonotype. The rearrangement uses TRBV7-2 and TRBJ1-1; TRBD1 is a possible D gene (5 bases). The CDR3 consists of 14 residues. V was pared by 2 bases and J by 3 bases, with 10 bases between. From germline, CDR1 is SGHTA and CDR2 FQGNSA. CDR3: CASSLLQGDTEAFF. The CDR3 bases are TGTGCCAGCAGCTTATTGCAGGGCGACACTGAAGCTTTCTTT.

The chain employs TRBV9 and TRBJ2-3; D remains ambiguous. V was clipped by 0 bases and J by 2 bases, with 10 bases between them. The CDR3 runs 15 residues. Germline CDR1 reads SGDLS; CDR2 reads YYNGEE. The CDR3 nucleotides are TGTGCCAGCAGCGTAGTTGGCAGGACCACAGATACGCAGTATTTT. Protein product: CASSVVGRTTDTQYF.

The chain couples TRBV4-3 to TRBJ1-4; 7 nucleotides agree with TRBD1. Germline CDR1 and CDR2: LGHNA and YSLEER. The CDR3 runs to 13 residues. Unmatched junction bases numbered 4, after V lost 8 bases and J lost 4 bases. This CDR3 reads CASQGGNNEKLFF. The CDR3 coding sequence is TGCGCCAGCCAGGGGGGCAATAATGAAAAACTGTTTTTT.

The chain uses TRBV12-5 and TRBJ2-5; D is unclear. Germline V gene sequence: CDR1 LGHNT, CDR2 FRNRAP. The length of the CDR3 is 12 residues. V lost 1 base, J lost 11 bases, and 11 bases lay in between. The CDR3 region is CASGLDQNEQYF. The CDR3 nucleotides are TGTGCTAGTGGTTTGGACCAGAATGAGCAGTACTTC.

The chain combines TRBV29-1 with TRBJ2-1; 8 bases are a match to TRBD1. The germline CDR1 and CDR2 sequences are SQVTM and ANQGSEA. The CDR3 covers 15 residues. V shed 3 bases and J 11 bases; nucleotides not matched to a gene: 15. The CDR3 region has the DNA TGCAGCGTTGAGACCCGGACAGGGTATGGGGGGAAGCAGTTCTTC. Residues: CSVETRTGYGGKQFF.

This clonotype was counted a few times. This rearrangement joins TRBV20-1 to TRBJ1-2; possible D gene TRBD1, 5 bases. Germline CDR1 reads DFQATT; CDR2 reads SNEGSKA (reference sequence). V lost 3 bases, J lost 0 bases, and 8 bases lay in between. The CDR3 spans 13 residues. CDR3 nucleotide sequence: TGCAGTGCTAGCGGACACCCTAACTATGGCTACACCTTC. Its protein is CSASGHPNYGYTF.